The present TCR beta chain was sequenced within a study of T cell responses to AZD1222 COVID-19 vaccine. On this clone itself: Its matching antigen is unknown.

Study-wide points: Repertoires in all cases were sampled only once the peak T cell response had passed. Spike-specific TCR breadth and depth grew following two AZD1222 doses.

Libraries were prepared by immunoSEQ multiplex PCR; TCRdb keeps only in-frame clonotypes and omits some of them. The sample has 130,000 or so clones; about 92% are singletons. The V end lost 7 bases, the J end lost 0 bases, and 10 bases lay between the germline ends. The germline gives CDR1 LNHDA, CDR2 SQIVND (reference sequence). CDR3 size: 14 residues. The rearrangement uses TRBV19 and TRBJ1-3; D gene unclear. This receptor was taken from an adult in good health. The sample here was peripheral blood, taken on day 0 of MenACWY control vaccination. Here the CDR3 reads CASIKEPSGNTIYF. In DNA form, the CDR3 reads TGTGCCAGTATAAAGGAACCCTCTGGAAACACCATATATTTT.